Following are 8 T cell receptor beta chains from one sample sequenced in a study of T cell responses to AZD1222 COVID-19 vaccine. Libraries were prepared by immunoSEQ multiplex PCR; TCRdb keeps only in-frame clonotypes and omits some of them. Among 55,000 to 85,000 clones, 65% to 85% were seen once, and the ten largest hold 9.8%. The starting material was peripheral blood, obtained on day 0 of AZD1222 vaccination. The origin of the receptors is an adult in good health.

The chain carries TRBV18 and TRBJ1-4; no reliable D call. The CDR3 runs 13 residues. V was cut by 2 bases and J by 6 bases, with 7 bases left in between. Germline V lookup: CDR1 KGHSH, CDR2 LQKENI. The CDR3 region has the DNA TGTGCCAGCTCACCAGGGTTGGATGAAAAACTGTTTTTT. Protein product: CASSPGLDEKLFF.

CDR3 sequence reads: CASSYSQLNEKLFF. In DNA, the CDR3 is TGTGCCAGCAGTTACTCCCAGCTAAATGAAAAACTGTTTTTT. The chain employs TRBV6-5 and TRBJ1-4, with D hard to call. CDR3 length: 14 amino acids. Germline loops: CDR1 MNHEY, CDR2 SVGAGI. The V and J ends lost 0 bases and 5 bases respectively, with 7 bases between them.

V usage is TRBV12-3 or TRBV12-4 and J usage is TRBJ2-2; D unclear. The length of the CDR3 is 13 residues. The CDR3 coding sequence is TGTGCAACCCACGATGCGAACACCGGGGAGCTGTTTTTT. Translating it yields CATHDANTGELFF.

The chain has TRBV7-9 and TRBJ1-4; unclear D gene. The germline V and J ends were trimmed by 5 bases and 0 bases, with 10 bases remaining between them. CDR1 is SEHNR, CDR2 FQNEAQ, per germline (reference sequence). The CDR3 is 15 residues long. CDR3 loop: CASSLQEATNEKLFF. As DNA, the CDR3 is TGTGCCAGCAGCCTGCAGGAGGCAACTAATGAAAAACTGTTTTTT.

Worth noting for this clone: Mismatch with germline at one junction end may stem from a read error. The rearrangement links TRBV7-7 to TRBJ2-5; D ambiguous. Germline CDR1 reads SSHAT; CDR2 reads FNYEAQ (reference sequence). This CDR3 region has 13 residues. The CDR3 is CASSPVYQETQYF. For the CDR3, the DNA is TGTGCTAGCAGCCCAGTGTACCAAGAGACCCAGTACTTC.

This clone occurred once. The V and J genes are TRBV19 and TRBJ2-1; the match to TRBD2 covers 15 bases. The CDR3 loop spans 17 amino acids. With V trimmed by 9 bases and J by 2 bases, 8 bases remained unmatched. CDR1 is LNHDA and CDR2 is SQIVND in the germline V gene (reference sequence). Here the CDR3 DNA reads TGTGCCAGCCGCGGGACTAGCGGGGGGTTTACCTACAATGAGCAGTTCTTC. The encoded protein is CASRGTSGGFTYNEQFF.

This CDR3 is CATSASGTLDFLGSYNEQFF. CDR3 DNA: TGTGCCACCAGCGCGTCCGGGACTCTCGATTTCCTAGGCTCCTACAATGAGCAGTTCTTC. The chain combines TRBV24-1 with TRBJ2-1; possible D gene TRBD2, 6 bases. The germline V gene encodes CDR1 KGHDR and CDR2 SFDVKD. The CDR3 spans 20 residues. V shed 7 bases and J shed 0 bases, with 27 bases lying between them.

The gene calls are TRBV7-2 and TRBJ1-4; 8 nucleotides match TRBD1. Germline CDR1 is SGHTA and CDR2 is FQGNSA. This CDR3 region has 15 residues. Unmatched junction bases numbered 6, after V lost 3 bases and J lost 6 bases. In DNA form, the CDR3 reads TGTGCCAGCAGCTTGGGGGGGACAGGTTATGAAAAACTGTTTTTT. Translating it yields CASSLGGTGYEKLFF.